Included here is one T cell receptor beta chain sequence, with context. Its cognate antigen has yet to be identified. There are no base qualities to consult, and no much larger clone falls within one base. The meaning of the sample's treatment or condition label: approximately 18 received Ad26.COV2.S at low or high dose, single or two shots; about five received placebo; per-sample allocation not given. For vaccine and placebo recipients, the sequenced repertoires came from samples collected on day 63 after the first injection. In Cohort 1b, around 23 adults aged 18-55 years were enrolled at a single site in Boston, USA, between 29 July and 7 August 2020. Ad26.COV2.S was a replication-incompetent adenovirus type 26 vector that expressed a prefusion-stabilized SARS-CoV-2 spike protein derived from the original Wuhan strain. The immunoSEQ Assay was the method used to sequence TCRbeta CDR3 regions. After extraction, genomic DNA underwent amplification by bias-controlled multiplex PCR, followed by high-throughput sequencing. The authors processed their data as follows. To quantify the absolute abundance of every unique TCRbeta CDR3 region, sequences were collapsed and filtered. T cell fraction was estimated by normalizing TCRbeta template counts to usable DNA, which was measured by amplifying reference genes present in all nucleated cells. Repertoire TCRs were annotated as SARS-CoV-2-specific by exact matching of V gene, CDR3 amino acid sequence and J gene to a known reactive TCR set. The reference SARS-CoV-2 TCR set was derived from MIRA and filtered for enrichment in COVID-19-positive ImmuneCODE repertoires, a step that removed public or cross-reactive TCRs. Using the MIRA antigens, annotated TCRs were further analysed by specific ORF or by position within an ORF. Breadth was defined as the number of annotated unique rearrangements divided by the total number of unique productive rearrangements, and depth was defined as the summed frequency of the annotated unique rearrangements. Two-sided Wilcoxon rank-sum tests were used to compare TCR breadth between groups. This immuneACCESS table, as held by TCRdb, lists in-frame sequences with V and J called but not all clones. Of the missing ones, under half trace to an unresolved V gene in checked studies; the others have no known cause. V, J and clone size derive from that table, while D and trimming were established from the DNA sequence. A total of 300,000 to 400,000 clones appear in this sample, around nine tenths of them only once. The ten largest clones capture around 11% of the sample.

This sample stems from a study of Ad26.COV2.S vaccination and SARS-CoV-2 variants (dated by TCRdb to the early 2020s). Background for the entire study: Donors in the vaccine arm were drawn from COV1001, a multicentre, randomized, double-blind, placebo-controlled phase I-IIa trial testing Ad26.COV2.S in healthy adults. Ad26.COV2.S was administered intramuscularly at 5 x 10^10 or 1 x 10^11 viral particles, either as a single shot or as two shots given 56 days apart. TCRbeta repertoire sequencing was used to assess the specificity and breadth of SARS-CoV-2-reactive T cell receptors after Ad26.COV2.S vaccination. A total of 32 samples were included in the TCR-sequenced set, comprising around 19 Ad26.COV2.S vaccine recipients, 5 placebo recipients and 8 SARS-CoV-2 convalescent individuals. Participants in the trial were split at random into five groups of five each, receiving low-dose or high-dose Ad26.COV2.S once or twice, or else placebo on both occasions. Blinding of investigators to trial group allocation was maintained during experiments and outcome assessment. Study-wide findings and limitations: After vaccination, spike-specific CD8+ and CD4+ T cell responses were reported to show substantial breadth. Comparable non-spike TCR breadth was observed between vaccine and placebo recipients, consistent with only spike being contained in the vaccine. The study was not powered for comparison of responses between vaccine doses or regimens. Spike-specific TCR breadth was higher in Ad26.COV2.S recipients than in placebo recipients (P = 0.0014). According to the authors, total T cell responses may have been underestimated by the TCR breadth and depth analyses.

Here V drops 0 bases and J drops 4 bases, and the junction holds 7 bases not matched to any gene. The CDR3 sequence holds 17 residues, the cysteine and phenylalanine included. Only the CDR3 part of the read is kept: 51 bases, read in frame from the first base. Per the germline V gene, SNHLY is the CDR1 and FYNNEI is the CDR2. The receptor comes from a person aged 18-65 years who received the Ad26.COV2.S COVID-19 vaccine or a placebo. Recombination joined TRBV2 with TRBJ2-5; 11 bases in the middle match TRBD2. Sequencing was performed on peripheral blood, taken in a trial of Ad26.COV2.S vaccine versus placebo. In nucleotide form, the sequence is TGTGCCAGCAGTGAAGCCCTTAGCGGGGGGGCCTTAGAGACCCAGTACTTC. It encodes CASSEALSGGALETQYF.